The T cell receptor (beta chain) described here comes from a study of blood T cell repertoires in COVID-19. In the study overall: Donors in the United States, Italy and Spain gave samples during acute or convalescent COVID-19. The analysed material was cDNA or gDNA that came from T cells, B-cell-depleted T cells, or PBMCs.

This clone was seen a few times. V lost 7 bases to trimming and J lost 7 bases; unmatched junction nucleotides: 10. This CDR3 comprises 14 residues. Germline assignment: CDR1 MNHEY and CDR2 SVGAGI. As handled by the study authors: Quantification of nucleated cells was approximated via reference gene primer amplification. Using immunoSEQ multiplex PCR, the repertoire was profiled, and TCRdb retains in-frame clones only, with some absent. The V and J calls and the clone size are those of that table, but D and trimming were determined from the DNA. The table has about 140,000 clones, roughly three quarters seen once.

This chain connects TRBV6-5 to TRBJ1-1; 9 bases line up with TRBD1. This clonotype originated in a man aged 55 to 69 with acute or convalescent COVID-19. Sequenced input: peripheral blood. The CDR3, as DNA: TGTGCCAGCACTTTGTTTACAGGGGGCAGTGAAGCTTTCTTT. It encodes CASTLFTGGSEAFF.